This T cell receptor beta chain comes out of a study of T cell responses to AZD1222 COVID-19 vaccine. Method: immunoSEQ multiplex PCR; TCRdb's copy keeps in-frame clones and lacks some. The sample holds tens of thousands of clones, around 80% seen once. With 5 bases removed from V and 5 bases from J, the gap between germline ends came to 21 bases. This CDR3 is built from 16 residues. Germline CDR1 reads LNHDA; CDR2 reads SQIVND (reference sequence). This chain links TRBV19 with TRBJ1-2, with a possible D match to TRBD1 (5 bases). This clonotype originated in an adult in good health. The sample consisted of peripheral blood, taken on day 0 of MenACWY control vaccination. The CDR3 sequence: CASSFLRGAATYGYTF. DNA of the CDR3: TGTGCCAGTAGTTTCCTCCGCGGGGCAGCGACTTATGGCTACACCTTC.